The sample holds a few counts of the clone carrying this TCR beta chain. Its antigen remains unidentified. Though probably carrying unrecorded immune exposures, donors were nominally healthy at sampling. This sample was included in a study of cytomegalovirus exposure and HLA in healthy donors. V trimming: 0 bases; J trimming: 6 bases; junction bases outside the gene matches: 6. Per germline, CDR1 LNHNV and CDR2 YYDKDF (reference sequence). The CDR3 is 16 residues long. Study outcomes and limitations: CMV serostatus was the only immune exposure information that was available. With high specificity and sensitivity, the classifier reportedly diagnosed cytomegalovirus status. Analysis was performed later, and it showed HLA-associated TCR beta chains to be more clonally expanded than equally common others.

PCR was performed using 60 Vbeta and 13 Jbeta primers. Data came from immunoSEQ multiplex PCR; TCRdb stores just in-frame clones and leaves some out. This sample has fewer than 250,000 clones; 76% occur once, and the top ten carry under 0.8%. This rearrangement joins TRBV15 to TRBJ2-4; the match to TRBD1 covers 9 bases. The sequence derives from a man aged 18 to 35 in good health and CMV-seronegative. The sample was PBMCs. CDR3 loop: CATSRDSGQGPNIQYF. In nucleotides, the CDR3 is TGTGCCACCAGCAGAGATTCAGGACAGGGGCCAAACATTCAGTACTTC.